A single sample gave rise to the 15 T cell receptor beta chains below, sequenced in a study of chemoradiotherapy in HPV16-positive cancers (dated by TCRdb to about 2022). Libraries were prepared through the immunoSEQ multiplex PCR assay. This is the immuneACCESS table as TCRdb keeps it, with only in-frame sequences that have V and J called. A part of the clones is gone; compared with another copy, unresolved V genes explain less than half, and the rest is unexplained. Counted in this sample were about 11,000 clones; 80% to 95% of them appeared once. The top ten clones comprise over 1.5% of the sample. The sample in question was blood, obtained from a patient who underwent chemoradiotherapy. All receptors derive from a human donor with HPV-associated anogenital cancer.

The rearrangement uses TRBV5-1 and TRBJ2-1; TRBD2 agrees at 9 bases. V was pared by 0 bases and J by 4 bases, with 2 bases of the junction left unmatched. This CDR3 comprises 15 residues. The germline gives CDR1 SGHRS, CDR2 YFSETQ. The CDR3 here is CASSLGLAGYNEQFF. CDR3 DNA sequence: TGCGCCAGCAGCTTGGGGCTAGCGGGGTACAATGAGCAGTTCTTC.

The chain couples TRBV7-8 to TRBJ2-7; D remains ambiguous. Deletions cut 5 bases from V and 0 bases from J, with 11 bases between. Germline assignment: CDR1 SGHVS and CDR2 FQNEAQ. The CDR3 spans 14 residues. CDR3 bases: TGTGCCAGCAGCGTCCAGGATTCCTCCTACGAGCAGTACTTC. Translation: CASSVQDSSYEQYF.

The rearrangement uses TRBV7-2 and TRBJ1-5; a possible D gene is TRBD1 (5 bases). Trimming cost V 2 bases and J 5 bases, with 10 bases left between them. CDR1 and CDR2 (germline): SGHTA, FQGNSA. This CDR3 contains 14 residues. The CDR3 sequence is CASSLREGYQPQHF. The CDR3 coding sequence is TGTGCCAGCAGCTTAAGAGAGGGGTATCAGCCCCAGCATTTT.

This clone was seen just once. This chain joins TRBV5-1 and TRBJ1-3, with TRBD1 as a possible D gene (6 bases). The V end lost 1 base, the J end lost 2 bases, and 10 bases lay between the germline ends. The CDR3 loop spans 15 amino acids. Germline V gene sequence: CDR1 SGHRS, CDR2 YFSETQ. The CDR3 bases are TGCGCCAGCAGCTTGATACAGGGACCTGGAAACACCATATATTTT. Amino acids: CASSLIQGPGNTIYF.

The CDR3 DNA reads as TGTGCCAGCAGCTCGGACAGGGAAGGGAACTACAATGAGCAGTTCTTC. The encoded protein is CASSSDREGNYNEQFF. The gene calls are TRBV11-2 and TRBJ2-1; 8 bases fit TRBD1. With 4 bases clipped from V and 3 bases from J, the junction kept 8 bases outside the gene matches. Looked up from germline, CDR1 is SGHAT and CDR2 is FQNNGV. The CDR3 extends over 16 amino acids. The complete variable domain, with remaining parts taken from reference TRBV11-2 and TRBJ2-1, reads EAGVAQSPRYKIIEKRQSVAFWCNPISGHATLYWYQQILGQGPKLLIQFQNNGVVDDSQLPKDRFSAERLKGVDSTLKIQPAKLEDSAVYLCASSSDREGNYNEQFFGPGTRLTVL.

The chain links TRBV18 to TRBJ2-3, with 8 bases that match TRBD1. This CDR3 has 16 amino acids. V dropped 2 bases and J dropped 1; count of bases not matched to a gene: 5. Germline V CDR1 and CDR2: KGHSH, LQKENI. The CDR3 DNA reads as TGTGCCAGCTCACCAGGACAGGGCTCGGGCACAGATACGCAGTATTTT. As protein: CASSPGQGSGTDTQYF.

The V and J genes are TRBV2 and TRBJ2-1, with D uncertain. The CDR3 totals 14 residues. Trimming pared 11 bases from V and 5 bases from J, leaving 19 bases between. Germline CDR1 is SNHLY and CDR2 is FYNNEI. CDR3 nucleotides: TGTGCCGGAAAGGAAGGACGGACGAACAATGAGCAGTTCTTC. Protein product: CAGKEGRTNNEQFF.

The chain recombines TRBV6-4 with TRBJ2-7; D gene uncertain. Germline assignment: CDR1 MRHNA and CDR2 SNTAGT. Trimming removed 4 bases at V and 0 bases at J, with 10 bases between. CDR3 length equals 14 residues. The CDR3 DNA is TGTGCCAGCAGTGCGTTTGACGGCTCCTACGAGCAGTACTTC. Translation gives CASSAFDGSYEQYF.

The chain recombines TRBV9 with TRBJ2-7; D is ambiguous. The CDR3 contains 14 residues. V was clipped by 4 bases and J by 7 bases, with 18 bases between them. Per the germline V gene, CDR1 is SGDLS and CDR2 is YYNGEE. The CDR3 bases are TGTGCCAGCAGCATCAGTAGTTGGGCCAAGGAGCAGTACTTC. This gives the protein CASSISSWAKEQYF.

This clone was recorded only once. The chain uses TRBV5-1 and TRBJ2-3, with a possible D match to TRBD2 (5 bases). The germline V gene encodes CDR1 SGHRS and CDR2 YFSETQ. V was clipped by 1 base and J by 6 bases, with 6 bases between them. The CDR3 extends over 12 amino acids. This CDR3 reads CASSLSGDTQYF. In DNA, the CDR3 is TGCGCCAGCAGCTTGTCGGGGGATACGCAGTATTTT.

This clone showed up just once. V usage is TRBV7-9 and J usage is TRBJ2-5, with unresolved D. The closer fit of TRBJ2-7 to the DNA end suggests the J call may be wrong. Looked up from germline, CDR1 is SEHNR and CDR2 is FQNEAQ (reference sequence). The CDR3 consists of 16 residues. The CDR3 loop is CASSPIMGTVTYEQYF. The CDR3 region has the DNA TGTGCCAGCAGCCCAATTATGGGTACAGTCACCTACGAGCAGTACTTC.

The J gene is TRBJ2-1, the V gene TRBV29-1; TRBD2 matches at 10 bases. Germline trimming cut 5 bases from V and 0 bases from J; bases unmatched to any gene: 7. CDR3 length: 16 amino acids. Germline V gene lookup returns CDR1 SQVTM and CDR2 ANQGSEA. The CDR3 region has the DNA TGCAGCGTTCGTACTAGCGGGGACTACTCCTACAATGAGCAGTTCTTC. Translating it yields CSVRTSGDYSYNEQFF.

The V call is TRBV5-1, the J call TRBJ2-7; 10 bases fit TRBD1. The CDR3 has 15 residues. CDR1 and CDR2 from the germline V gene are SGHRS and YFSETQ. The V and J ends lost 4 bases and 4 bases, in that order; junction bases with no gene match: 8. CDR3 protein: CASSEGTGVLYEQYF. In nucleotides, the CDR3 is TGCGCCAGCAGCGAAGGGACAGGGGTCTTGTACGAGCAGTACTTC.

V and J are TRBV9 and TRBJ2-7; D unresolved. V gave up 4 bases and J gave up 2 bases, with 13 bases separating them. In germline, CDR1 is SGDLS, CDR2 YYNGEE. The CDR3 is 14 residues long. CDR3 residues: CASSSGDRAYEQYF. The CDR3 region has the DNA TGTGCCAGCAGCTCAGGCGACCGAGCCTACGAGCAGTACTTC.

The V call is TRBV30, the J call TRBJ1-1, with a possible D match to TRBD1 (5 bases). CDR1 and CDR2 (germline): GTSNPN, SVGIG (reference sequence). The CDR3 has 13 amino acids. Between the trimmed V and J ends, which lost 2 bases and 2 bases, there was a span of 9 bases. The CDR3 here is CAWSRGVNTEAFF. Here the CDR3 DNA reads TGTGCCTGGAGTAGAGGGGTTAACACTGAAGCTTTCTTT. The entire variable domain, with the rest obtained from reference TRBV30 and TRBJ1-1, is as follows: SQTIHQWPATLVQPVGSPLSLECTVEGTSNPNLYWYRQAAGRGLQLLFYSVGIGQISSEVPQNLSASRPQDRQFILSSKKLLLSDSGFYLCAWSRGVNTEAFFGQGTRLTVV.